This T cell receptor beta chain was captured by sequencing in a study of T-cell reconstitution after alpha-beta-depleted transplantation in children. Per germline, CDR1 SQVTM and CDR2 ANQGSEA. There are 12 residues in the CDR3. V was pared by 5 bases and J by 1 base, with 5 bases between. Preparation of the TCRbeta library involved a method that used unique molecular identifiers. TCRdb used MiXCR to reprocess the PCR reads, holding one entry per CDR3 protein. This table has some 500,000 distinct CDR3 sequences, 18% appearing once. The rearrangement joins TRBV29-1 to TRBJ2-2; D ambiguous. The material was PBMCs from the stem cell graft donor, obtained from the stem cell graft. The source is a human donor who donated a stem cell graft to a child with acute lymphoblastic leukemia. The CDR3 loop is CSVLKNTGELFF. The CDR3, as DNA: TGCAGCGTTTTAAAGAACACCGGGGAGCTGTTTTTT.